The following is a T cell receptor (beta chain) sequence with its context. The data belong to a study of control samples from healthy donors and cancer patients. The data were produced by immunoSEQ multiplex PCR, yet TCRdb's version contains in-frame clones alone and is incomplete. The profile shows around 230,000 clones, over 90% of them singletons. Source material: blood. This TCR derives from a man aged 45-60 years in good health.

This CDR3 is CASSPTRGFTDTQYF. CDR3 nucleotide sequence: TGTGCCAGCAGCCCGACGAGGGGATTCACAGATACGCAGTATTTT. V and J are TRBV14 and TRBJ2-3, with D possibly called TRBD1 or TRBD2 (5 bases each). CDR3 length equals 15 residues. The ends were cut back, 4 bases at V and 2 bases at J, with 13 bases in the middle. The germline CDR1 and CDR2 sequences are SGHDN and FVKESK.